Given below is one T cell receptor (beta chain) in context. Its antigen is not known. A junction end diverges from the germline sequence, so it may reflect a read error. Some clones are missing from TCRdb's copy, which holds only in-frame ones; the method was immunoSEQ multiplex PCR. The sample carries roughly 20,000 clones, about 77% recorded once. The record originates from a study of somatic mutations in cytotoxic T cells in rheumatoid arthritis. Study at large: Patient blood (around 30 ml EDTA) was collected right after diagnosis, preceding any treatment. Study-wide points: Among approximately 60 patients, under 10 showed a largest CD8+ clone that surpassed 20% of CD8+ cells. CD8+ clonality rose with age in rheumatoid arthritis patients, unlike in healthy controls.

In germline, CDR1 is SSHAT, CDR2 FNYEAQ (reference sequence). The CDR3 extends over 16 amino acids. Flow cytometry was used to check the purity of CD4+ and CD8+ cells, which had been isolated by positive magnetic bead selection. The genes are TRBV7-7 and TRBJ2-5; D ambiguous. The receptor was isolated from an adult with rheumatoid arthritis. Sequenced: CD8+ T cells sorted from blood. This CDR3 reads CASSLSSFSKQETQYF. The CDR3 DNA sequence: TGTGCTAGCAGCTTATCTTCCTTTTCCAAACAAGAGACCCAGTACTTC.